This TCR beta chain was recovered during a study of T cell responses to AZD1222 COVID-19 vaccine. General observations from the study: Among the donors, most were white British and more were female, and clonal diversity was possibly underestimated. Only a handful of AZD1222 recipients were seropositive at baseline. Spike-specific TCR repertoires showed rising breadth and depth after two AZD1222 doses.

The assay was immunoSEQ multiplex PCR, and TCRdb's table has in-frame clones only and misses some. The table records more than 85,000 clones, about 87% of them present only once. On this clone: Its antigen is still unknown.

Germline CDR1 and CDR2: KGHSH and LQKENI. Germline trimming cut 8 bases from V and 7 bases from J; bases unmatched to any gene: 4. The CDR3 is 13 residues long. The V gene is TRBV18, the J gene TRBJ1-4, with 10 bases that match TRBD1. The receptor was isolated from an adult who received the AZD1222 COVID-19 vaccine. The sequences come from peripheral blood, collected 28 days after the second AZD1222 dose. The CDR3 sequence is CASTRDRGEKLFF. The CDR3 bases are TGTGCCAGCACCCGGGACAGGGGTGAAAAACTGTTTTTT. Supplemented by reference TRBV18 and TRBJ1-4, the full variable domain reads NAGVMQNPRHLVRRRGQEARLRCSPMKGHSHVYWYRQLPEEGLKFMVYLQKENIIDESGMPKERFSAEFPKEGPSILRIQQVVRGDSAAYFCASTRDRGEKLFFGSGTQLSVL.